Sequencing of this T cell receptor (beta chain) was carried out in a study of T cell responses to AZD1222 COVID-19 vaccine. Regarding the study as a whole: Just a handful of AZD1222 recipients were seropositive at baseline. Distributed over spike, vaccine-associated CD4 TCRs predominated at 160-218 and 743-854. Targeting of unmutated variant regions was reportedly seen in nearly half of spike-specific TCRs.

Libraries were prepared by immunoSEQ multiplex PCR; TCRdb keeps only in-frame clonotypes and omits some of them. The sample holds approximately 130,000 clones, around 84% seen once. Second-dose intervals near 4 or 12 weeks were combined. The V and J ends lost 6 bases and 4 bases, in that order; junction bases with no gene match: 5. The CDR3 covers 14 residues. Germline lookup yields CDR1 MNHEY and CDR2 SMNVEV (reference sequence). Comments on this clone: Its antigen is unknown.

This specimen consisted of peripheral blood, obtained 28 days after the second AZD1222 dose. The source of this sequence is an adult who received the AZD1222 COVID-19 vaccine. The gene calls are TRBV27 and TRBJ1-1; TRBD1 matches 10 bases. The CDR3 loop is CASRRDRGGTEAFF. Here the CDR3 DNA reads TGTGCCAGCAGGAGGGACAGGGGAGGCACTGAAGCTTTCTTT.